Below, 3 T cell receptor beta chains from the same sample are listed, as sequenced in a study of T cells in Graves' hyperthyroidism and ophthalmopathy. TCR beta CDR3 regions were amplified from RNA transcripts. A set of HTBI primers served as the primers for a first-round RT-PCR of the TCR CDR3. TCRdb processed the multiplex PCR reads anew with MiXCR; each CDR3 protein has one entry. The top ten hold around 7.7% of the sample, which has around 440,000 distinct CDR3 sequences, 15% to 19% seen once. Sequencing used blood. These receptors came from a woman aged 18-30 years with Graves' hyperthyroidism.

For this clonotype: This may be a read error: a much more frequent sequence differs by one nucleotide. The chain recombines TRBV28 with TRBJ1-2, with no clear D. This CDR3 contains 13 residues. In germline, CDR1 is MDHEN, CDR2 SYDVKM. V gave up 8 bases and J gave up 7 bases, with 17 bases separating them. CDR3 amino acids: CASGPLVGSGYTF. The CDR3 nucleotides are TGTGCCAGCGGCCCACTCGTTGGGTCTGGCTACACCTTC.

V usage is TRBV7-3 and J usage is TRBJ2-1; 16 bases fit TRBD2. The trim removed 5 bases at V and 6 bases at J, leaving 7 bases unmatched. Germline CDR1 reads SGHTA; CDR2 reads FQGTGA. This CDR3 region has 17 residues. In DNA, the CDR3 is TGTGCCAGCAGCCCGTCCGGGACTAGCGGGAGGGGCAATGAGCAGTTCTTC. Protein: CASSPSGTSGRGNEQFF.

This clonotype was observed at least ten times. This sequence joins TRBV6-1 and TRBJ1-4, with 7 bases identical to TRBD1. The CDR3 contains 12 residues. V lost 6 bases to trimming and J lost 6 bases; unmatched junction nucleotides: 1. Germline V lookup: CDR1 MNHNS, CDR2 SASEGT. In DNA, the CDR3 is TGTGCCAGCAGCGACAGGGATGAAAAACTGTTTTTT. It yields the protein CASSDRDEKLFF.